This TCR beta chain appears in the sequencing data of a study of T cells of healthy individuals. This clonotype was picked up many times. One entry per CDR3 protein results from TCRdb running MiXCR on the 5' RACE reads. Of around 100,000 distinct CDR3 sequences listed, around 17% are singletons. The CDR3 consists of 13 residues. Germline lookup yields CDR1 SGHRS and CDR2 YFSETQ. Trimming stripped 2 bases from V and 2 bases from J, with 4 bases between. The J gene is TRBJ1-4, the V gene TRBV5-1; the D is unclear. The TCR comes from a human donor in good health. CDR3 DNA: TGCGCCAGCAGCTTAAAGACTAATGAAAAACTGTTTTTT. The encoded protein is CASSLKTNEKLFF.